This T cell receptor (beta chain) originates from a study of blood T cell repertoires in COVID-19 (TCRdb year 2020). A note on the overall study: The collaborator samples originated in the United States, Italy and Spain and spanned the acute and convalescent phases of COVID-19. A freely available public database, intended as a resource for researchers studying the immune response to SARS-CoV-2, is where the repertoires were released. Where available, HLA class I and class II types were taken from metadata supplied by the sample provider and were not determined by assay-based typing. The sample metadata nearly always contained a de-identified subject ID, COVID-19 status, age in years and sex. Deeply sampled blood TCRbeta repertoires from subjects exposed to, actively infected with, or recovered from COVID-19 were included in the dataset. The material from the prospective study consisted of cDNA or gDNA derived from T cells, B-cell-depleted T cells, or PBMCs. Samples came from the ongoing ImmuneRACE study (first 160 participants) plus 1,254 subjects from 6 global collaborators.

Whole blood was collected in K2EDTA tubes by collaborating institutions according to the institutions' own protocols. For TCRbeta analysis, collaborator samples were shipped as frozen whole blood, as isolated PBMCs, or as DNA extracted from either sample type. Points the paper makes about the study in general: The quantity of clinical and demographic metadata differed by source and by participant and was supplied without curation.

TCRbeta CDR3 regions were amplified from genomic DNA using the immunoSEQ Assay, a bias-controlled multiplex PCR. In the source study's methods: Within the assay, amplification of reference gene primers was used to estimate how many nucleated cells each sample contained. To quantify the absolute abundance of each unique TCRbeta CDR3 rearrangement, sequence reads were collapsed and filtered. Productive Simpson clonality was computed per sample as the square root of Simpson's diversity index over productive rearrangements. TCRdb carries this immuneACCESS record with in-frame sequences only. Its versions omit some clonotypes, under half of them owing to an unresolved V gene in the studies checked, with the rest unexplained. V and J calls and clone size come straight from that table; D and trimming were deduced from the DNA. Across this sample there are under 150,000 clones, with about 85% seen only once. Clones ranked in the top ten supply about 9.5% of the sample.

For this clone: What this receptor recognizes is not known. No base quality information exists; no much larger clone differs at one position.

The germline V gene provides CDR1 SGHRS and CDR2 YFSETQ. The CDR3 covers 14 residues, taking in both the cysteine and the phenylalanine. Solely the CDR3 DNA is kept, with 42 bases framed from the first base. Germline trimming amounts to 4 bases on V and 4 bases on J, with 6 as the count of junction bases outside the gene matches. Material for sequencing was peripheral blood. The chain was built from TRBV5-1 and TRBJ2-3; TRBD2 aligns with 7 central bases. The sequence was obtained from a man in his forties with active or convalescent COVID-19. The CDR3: CASSRFREADTQYF. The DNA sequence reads TGCGCCAGCAGCCGGTTCCGGGAGGCAGATACGCAGTATTTT.